These T cell receptor beta chains were read from a single sample in a study of neurological immune-mediated disorders. TCRdb called the 5' RACE reads again in MiXCR, with one record for every CDR3 protein. The sample carries roughly 100,000 distinct CDR3 sequences, 10% to 11% recorded once. The sample consisted of PBMCs. The receptors were sampled from a female donor with HTLV-1-associated myelopathy (HAM/TSP). Both conserved end residues are part of each CDR3. The D gene is left open where the match is weak. Expanded clones get a size class; other rows say once, few or many, or leave the size out.

v_gene	abundance	d_gene	j_gene	len	CDR3nt	CDR3aa
TRBV5-1	many	-	TRBJ2-1	12	TGCGCCAGCAACTTGGGGACGAATGAGCAGTTCTTC	CASNLGTNEQFF
TRBV5-1	-	-	TRBJ2-5	14	TGCGCCAGCAGCCCGGACAGGGAGGGAGAGACCCAGTACTTC	CASSPDREGETQYF
TRBV12-3/TRBV12-4	-	TRBD1	TRBJ2-2	17	TGTGCCAGCAGTTTGCACCCTGGACAGGGCTACACCGGGGAGCTGTTTTTT	CASSLHPGQGYTGELFF
TRBV5-1	many	TRBD1	TRBJ2-2	14	TGCGCCAGCACGCAGGGGGCAGGCACCGGGGAGCTGTTTTTT	CASTQGAGTGELFF
TRBV7-2	many	TRBD1	TRBJ1-2	15	TGTGCCAGCAGCCCCCGTTCGCAGGGGGGATGGGGCTACACCTTC	CASSPRSQGGWGYTF
TRBV20-1	many	TRBD1	TRBJ2-7	15	TGCAGTGCTAGAGATAGGCAGGGGGCCCCCTACGAGCAGTACTTC	CSARDRQGAPYEQYF
TRBV2	-	-	TRBJ2-7	15	TGTGCCAGCAGTGAAGCCGGGACCGTTACCTACGAGCAGTACTTC	CASSEAGTVTYEQYF
TRBV29-1	-	TRBD1	TRBJ1-6	13	TGCAGCGTTGGGGGACAGGGAGGGTCACCCCTCCACTTT	CSVGGQGGSPLHF
TRBV5-6	many	-	TRBJ2-7	14	TGTGCCAGCAGCTTGGGGAACCCACCCTACGAGCAGTACTTC	CASSLGNPPYEQYF
TRBV11-2	many	-	TRBJ2-3	14	TGTGCCAGCAGCCATAAGGGGGGAACAGATACGCAGTATTTT	CASSHKGGTDTQYF
TRBV7-6	many	TRBD2	TRBJ2-1	14	TGTGCCAGCAACCCTAGCGGGGGGGCTGATGAGCAGTTCTTC	CASNPSGGADEQFF
TRBV5-1	many	TRBD1	TRBJ2-2	18	TGCGCCAGCAGCTATGGACAGGGGTCGTTCGCGAACACCGGGGAGCTGTTTTTT	CASSYGQGSFANTGELFF
TRBV29-1	many	-	TRBJ2-3	11	TGCAGCGCCCCTACTGGGGTTACGCAGTATTTT	CSAPTGVTQYF
TRBV4-2	many	-	TRBJ1-3	16	TGTGCCAGCAGCCAAGAAACGACGGTCTCTGGAAACACCATATATTTT	CASSQETTVSGNTIYF
TRBV18	many	-	TRBJ2-7	14	TGTGCCAGCTCACCGCCAGGGAACTCCTACGAGCAGTACTTC	CASSPPGNSYEQYF
TRBV5-1	many	-	TRBJ2-2	13	TGCGCCAGCCATCGGGGCGGCACCGGGGAGCTGTTTTTT	CASHRGGTGELFF
TRBV5-1	-	-	TRBJ1-1	13	TGCGCCAGCAGCATTGACAGGATCACTGAAGCTTTCTTT	CASSIDRITEAFF
TRBV7-2	-	TRBD2	TRBJ2-3	15	TGTGCCAGCAGCTTATCTCGCGGGGGGGAAGATACGCAGTATTTT	CASSLSRGGEDTQYF
TRBV2	-	-	TRBJ2-1	13	TGTGCCAGCAGTGAAGCCCGGTACCATGAGCAGTTCTTC	CASSEARYHEQFF
TRBV6-5	many	TRBD1	TRBJ2-2	15	TGTGCCAGCAGCTTACAGGGGGCGCGGACCGGGGAGCTGTTTTTT	CASSLQGARTGELFF
TRBV20-1	many	TRBD1	TRBJ2-7	13	TGCAGTGCTCCTAGACAGGGTGTCTACGAGCAGTACTTC	CSAPRQGVYEQYF
TRBV5-1	many	TRBD2	TRBJ2-7	14	TGCGCCAGCAGCTTGGTCAGCGGGGGTAACGAGCAGTACTTC	CASSLVSGGNEQYF
TRBV20-1	-	TRBD2	TRBJ2-3	14	TGCAGTGCCCTAGAGCGGGGGGGGACAGATACGCAGTATTTT	CSALERGGTDTQYF
TRBV5-1	-	TRBD1	TRBJ2-1	15	TGCGCCAGCAGCAAAGGGACAGGTGGCTACAATGAGCAGTTCTTC	CASSKGTGGYNEQFF
TRBV20-1	many	TRBD2	TRBJ2-1	17	TGCAGTGCTAGGGTCACCATAGGGACTAGCGACTACAATGAGCAGTTCTTC	CSARVTIGTSDYNEQFF
TRBV20-1	many	TRBD1	TRBJ2-7	13	TGCAGTGCTTTGGACAGGGGGCCCTACGAGCAGTACTTC	CSALDRGPYEQYF
TRBV5-1	-	-	TRBJ2-1	13	TGCGCCAGCAGCTTCACTAGGGACAATGAGCAGTTCTTC	CASSFTRDNEQFF
TRBV2	many	-	TRBJ1-1	13	TGTGCCAGCAGTGATCAAGGGAACACTGAAGCTTTCTTT	CASSDQGNTEAFF
TRBV10-3	many	-	TRBJ2-7	13	TGTGCCATCAGTGACGGTCAGGTCGACGAGCAGTACTTC	CAISDGQVDEQYF
TRBV28	many	-	TRBJ1-2	15	TGTGCCAGCAGTCTCTTCATCAGGGAAACCTATGGCTACACCTTC	CASSLFIRETYGYTF
TRBV5-1	many	-	TRBJ2-1	15	TGCGCCAGCAGCTTGGCCTTAAGCTCCTACAATGAGCAGTTCTTC	CASSLALSSYNEQFF
TRBV5-1	many	-	TRBJ1-1	14	TGCGCCAGCAGCTGGGGGACAACGAACACTGAAGCTTTCTTT	CASSWGTTNTEAFF
TRBV20-1	few	-	TRBJ2-7	16	TGCAGTGCTAGAGATATTTATGGGCAGGGCCCCTACGAGCAGTACTTC	CSARDIYGQGPYEQYF
TRBV12-3/TRBV12-4	many	TRBD2	TRBJ2-3	15	TGTGCCAGCAGTCCCCTAGCGGGGGGGTCAGATACGCAGTATTTT	CASSPLAGGSDTQYF
TRBV20-1	many	-	TRBJ2-5	15	TGCAGTGCTAGAGAGTTTAGCAGGGACAAAGAGACCCAGTACTTC	CSAREFSRDKETQYF
TRBV5-5	-	-	TRBJ1-5	15	TGTGCCAGCAGCCCCCGCCAAGGGATGGGACAGCCCCAGCATTTT	CASSPRQGMGQPQHF
TRBV5-6	many	TRBD1	TRBJ2-7	13	TGTGCCAGCAGTTCGGACAGGGGATACGAGCAGTACTTC	CASSSDRGYEQYF
TRBV4-2	many	TRBD1	TRBJ2-1	16	TGTGCCAGCAGCCAAGATGTAGCAGGGGGCTACAATGAGCAGTTCTTC	CASSQDVAGGYNEQFF
TRBV24-1	many	-	TRBJ1-2	12	TGTGCCACCAGTGACTCCCAGGTGGACTACACCTTC	CATSDSQVDYTF
TRBV9	many	-	TRBJ2-3	13	TGTGCCAGCAGGAATAAGGAAGCAGATACGCAGTATTTT	CASRNKEADTQYF
TRBV27	many	TRBD2	TRBJ2-1	17	TGTGCCAGCAGTAAACGCGGACTAGCGGGGGGGGCCGGGGAGCAGTTCTTC	CASSKRGLAGGAGEQFF
TRBV27	many	TRBD1	TRBJ2-5	15	TGTGCCAGCAGTGCCGACAGGGGAGGCCGAGAGACCCAGTACTTC	CASSADRGGRETQYF
TRBV21-1	many	-	TRBJ2-2	15	TGTGCCAGCAGCACAAGGACAGGGAACACCGGGGAGCTGTTTTTT	CASSTRTGNTGELFF
TRBV5-1	many	TRBD1	TRBJ1-1	16	TGCGCCAGCAGCTTGAGGCGACAGGGGAGAAACACTGAAGCTTTCTTT	CASSLRRQGRNTEAFF